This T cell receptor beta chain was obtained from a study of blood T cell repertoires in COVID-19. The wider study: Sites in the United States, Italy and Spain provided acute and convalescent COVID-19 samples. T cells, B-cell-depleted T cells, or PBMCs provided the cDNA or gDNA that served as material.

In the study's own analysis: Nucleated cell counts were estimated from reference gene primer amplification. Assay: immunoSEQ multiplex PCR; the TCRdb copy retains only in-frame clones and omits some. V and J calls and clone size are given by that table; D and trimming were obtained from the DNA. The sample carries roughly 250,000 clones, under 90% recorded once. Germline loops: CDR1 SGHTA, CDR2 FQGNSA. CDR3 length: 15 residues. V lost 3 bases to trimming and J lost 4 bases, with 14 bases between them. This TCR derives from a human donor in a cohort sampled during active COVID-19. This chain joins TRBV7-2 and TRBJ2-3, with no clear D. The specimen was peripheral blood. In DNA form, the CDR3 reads TGTGCCAGCAGCTTGGGTCAGGCCCCCCCAGATACGCAGTATTTT. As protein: CASSLGQAPPDTQYF. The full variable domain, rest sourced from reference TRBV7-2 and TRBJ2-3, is GAGVSQSPSNKVTEKGKDVELRCDPISGHTALYWYRQSLGQGLEFLIYFQGNSAPDKSGLPSDRFSAERTGGSVSTLTIQRTQQEDSAVYLCASSLGQAPPDTQYFGPGTRLTVL.